This T cell receptor (beta chain) derives from a study of blood T cells in healthy people across ages. Study results and caveats: Estimates of diversity drawn from one million T cells were considered underestimates. There was no known CMV status for donors, so expanded clonotype changes were possibly confounded.

With regard to this clonotype: Its specificity is not known.

Per sample, extraction of total RNA gave at least 6 micrograms in every case. CDR1 and CDR2 from the germline V gene are LNHDA and SQIVND (reference sequence). The V gene lost 10 bases and the J gene lost 2 bases, with 17 bases spanning the gap. There are 14 residues in the CDR3. A J-beta primer mix and a sample-barcoded 5' primer were used in a second PCR of about 7 to 12 cycles. Each CDR3 protein is one row after TCRdb ran MiXCR on the 5' RACE reads. This sample yields fewer than 2 million distinct CDR3 sequences, of which 39% are seen a single time; more than 20% belongs to the top ten. This chain joins TRBV19 and TRBJ2-5; TRBD1 might be the D (6 bases). The sample taken for sequencing was blood. The origin of this receptor is a human donor in good health. The CDR3 sequence: CATNPGTSQETQYF. The CDR3, as DNA: TGTGCCACTAATCCAGGGACATCTCAAGAGACCCAGTACTTC.